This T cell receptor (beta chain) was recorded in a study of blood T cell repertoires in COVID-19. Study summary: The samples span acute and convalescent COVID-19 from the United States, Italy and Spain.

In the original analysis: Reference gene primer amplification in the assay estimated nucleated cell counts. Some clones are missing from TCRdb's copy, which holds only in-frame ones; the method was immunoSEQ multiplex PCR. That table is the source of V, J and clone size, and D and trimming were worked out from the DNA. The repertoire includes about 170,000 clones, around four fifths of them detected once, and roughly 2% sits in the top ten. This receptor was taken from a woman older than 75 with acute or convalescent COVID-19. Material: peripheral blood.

For the CDR3, the DNA is TGTGCCAGCCGGGGGACGGGCAATCAGCCCCAGCATTTT. This gives the protein CASRGTGNQPQHF. The chain combines TRBV19 with TRBJ1-5; D is perhaps TRBD1 (5 bases). The germline CDR1 and CDR2 sequences are LNHDA and SQIVND (reference sequence). This CDR3 spans 13 amino acids. V was cut by 9 bases and J by 2 bases, with 11 bases left in between.